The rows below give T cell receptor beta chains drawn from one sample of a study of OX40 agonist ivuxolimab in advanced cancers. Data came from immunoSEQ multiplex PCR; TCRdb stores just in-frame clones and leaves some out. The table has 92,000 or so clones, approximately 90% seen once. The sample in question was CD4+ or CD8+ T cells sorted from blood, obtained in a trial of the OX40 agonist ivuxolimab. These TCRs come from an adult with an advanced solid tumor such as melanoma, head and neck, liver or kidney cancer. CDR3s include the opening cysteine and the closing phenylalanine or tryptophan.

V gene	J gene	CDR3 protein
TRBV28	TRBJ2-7	CASRAGGAKAYEQYF
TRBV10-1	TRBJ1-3	CASSDNPTPGNTIYF
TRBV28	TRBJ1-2	CASSLATYGYTF
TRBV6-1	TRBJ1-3	CASIPPGSGNTIYF
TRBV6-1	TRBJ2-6	CASSEALGAGANVLTF
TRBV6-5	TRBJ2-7	CASSYTAQFYEQYF
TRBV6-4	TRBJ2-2	CASSEGANTGELFF
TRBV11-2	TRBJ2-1	CASSFTPFLEMSNEQFF
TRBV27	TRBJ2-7	CASSLLVRAYEQYF
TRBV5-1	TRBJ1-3	CASSLEPGYGNTIYF
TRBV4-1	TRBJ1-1	CASGPGLNTEAFF
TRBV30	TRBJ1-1	CAWSVKGAGDTEAFF
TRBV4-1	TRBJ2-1	CASSPAGTRYYNEQFF
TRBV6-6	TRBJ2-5	CASSYGRPETQYF
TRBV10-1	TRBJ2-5	CASSESARGNEETQYF
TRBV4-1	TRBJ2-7	CASSLRVPSGYEQYF
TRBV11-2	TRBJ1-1	CASRKNWGEVTEAFF
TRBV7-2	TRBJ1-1	CASAHWWKGSNTEAFF
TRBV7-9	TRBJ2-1	CASSSPTRIEQFF
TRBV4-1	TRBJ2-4	CASSQRMIAGGAKNIQYF
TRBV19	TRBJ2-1	CASSIVRSLAENNEQFF
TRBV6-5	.	CASSLTPRDPYEQYF
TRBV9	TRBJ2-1	CASSVAPGRIHEQFF
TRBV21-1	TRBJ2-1	CASSPQPGQAYNEQFF
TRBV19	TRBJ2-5	CASSRRISGRIGETQYF
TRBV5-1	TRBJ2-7	CASRAGGSYEQYF
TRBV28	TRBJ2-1	CASSGTQGTEQFF
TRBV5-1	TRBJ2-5	CASSLYSGRETQYF
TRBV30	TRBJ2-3	CAWSVSGLQITDTQYF
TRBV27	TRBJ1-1	CASSSHVWTEAFF
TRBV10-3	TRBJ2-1	CAISAERSGGHNEQFF
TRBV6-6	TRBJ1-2	CASSPDYGYTF
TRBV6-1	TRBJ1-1	CASSPTGLHTEAFF
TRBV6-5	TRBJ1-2	CASSQGQGANYGYTF
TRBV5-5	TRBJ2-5	CASSLGGEETQYF